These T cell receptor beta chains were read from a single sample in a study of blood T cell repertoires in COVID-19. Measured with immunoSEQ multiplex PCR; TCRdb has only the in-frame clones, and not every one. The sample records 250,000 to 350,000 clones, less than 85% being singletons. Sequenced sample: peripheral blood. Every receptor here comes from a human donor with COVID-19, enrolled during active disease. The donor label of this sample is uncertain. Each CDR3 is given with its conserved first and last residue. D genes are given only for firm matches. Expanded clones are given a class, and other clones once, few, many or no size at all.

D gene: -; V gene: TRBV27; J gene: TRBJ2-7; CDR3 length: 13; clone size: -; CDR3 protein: CASRSRGSHEQYF; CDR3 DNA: TGTGCCAGCAGGTCCCGGGGTTCCCACGAGCAGTACTTC
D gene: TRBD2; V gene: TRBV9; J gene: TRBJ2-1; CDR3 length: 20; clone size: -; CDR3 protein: CASSPGALAGVLDSYNEQFF; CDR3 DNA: TGTGCCAGCTCACCGGGGGCACTAGCGGGAGTGCTAGACTCCTACAATGAGCAGTTCTTC
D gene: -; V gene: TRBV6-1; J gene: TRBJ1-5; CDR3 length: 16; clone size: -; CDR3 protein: CASSDRRGTGNQPQHF; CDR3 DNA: TGTGCCAGCAGTGATAGGAGGGGCACTGGCAATCAGCCCCAGCATTTT
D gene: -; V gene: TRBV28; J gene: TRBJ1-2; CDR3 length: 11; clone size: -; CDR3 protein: CASCYNYGYTF; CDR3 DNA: TGTGCCAGCTGCTACAACTATGGCTACACCTTC
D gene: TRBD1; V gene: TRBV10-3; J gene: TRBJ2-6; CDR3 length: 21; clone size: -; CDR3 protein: CAISAYTNRDRATSGANVLTF; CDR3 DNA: TGTGCCATCAGTGCCTACACTAACCGGGACAGGGCCACCTCTGGGGCCAACGTCCTGACTTTC
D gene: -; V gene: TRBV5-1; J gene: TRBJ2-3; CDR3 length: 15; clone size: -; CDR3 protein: CASSGGGTVTDTQYF; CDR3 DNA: TGCGCCAGCAGCGGAGGAGGGACGGTGACAGATACGCAGTATTTT
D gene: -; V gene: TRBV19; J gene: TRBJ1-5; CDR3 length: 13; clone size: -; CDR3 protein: CASTDRINQPQHF; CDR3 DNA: TGTGCCAGCACCGACAGGATTAATCAGCCCCAGCATTTT
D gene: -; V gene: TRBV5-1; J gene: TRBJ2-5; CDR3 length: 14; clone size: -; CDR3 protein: CASSLGRREETQYF; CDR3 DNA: TGCGCCAGCAGCTTGGGCCGGAGGGAGGAGACCCAGTACTTC
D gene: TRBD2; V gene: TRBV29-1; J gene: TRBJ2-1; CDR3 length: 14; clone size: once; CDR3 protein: CSVENPGGPDEQFF; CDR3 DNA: TGCAGCGTTGAAAACCCGGGAGGGCCTGATGAGCAGTTCTTC
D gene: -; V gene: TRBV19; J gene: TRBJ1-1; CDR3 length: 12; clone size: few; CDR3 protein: CASNRGSSEAFF; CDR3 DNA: TGTGCCAGTAACCGGGGGAGCTCTGAAGCTTTCTTT
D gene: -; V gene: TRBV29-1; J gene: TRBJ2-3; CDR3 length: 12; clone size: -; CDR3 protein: CSVVQVADTQYF; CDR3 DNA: TGCAGCGTTGTCCAGGTAGCAGATACGCAGTATTTT
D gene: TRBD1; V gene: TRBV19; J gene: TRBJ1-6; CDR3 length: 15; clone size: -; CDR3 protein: CASSIQGGYNSPLHF; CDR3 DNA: TGTGCCAGTAGTATTCAGGGGGGTTATAATTCACCCCTCCACTTT
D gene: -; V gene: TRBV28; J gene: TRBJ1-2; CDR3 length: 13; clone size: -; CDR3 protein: CASTSGGIYGYTF; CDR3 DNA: TGTGCCAGCACCTCGGGGGGCATCTATGGCTACACCTTC
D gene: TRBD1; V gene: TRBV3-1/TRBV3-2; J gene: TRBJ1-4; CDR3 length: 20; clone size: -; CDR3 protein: CASSQDVRTGGRATNEKLFF; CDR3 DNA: TGTGCCAGCAGCCAAGATGTCCGGACAGGGGGCCGCGCAACTAATGAAAAACTGTTTTTT
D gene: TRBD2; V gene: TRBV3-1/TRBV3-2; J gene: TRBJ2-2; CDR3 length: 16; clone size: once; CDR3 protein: CASSQWGLGGTGELFF; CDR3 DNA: TGTGCCAGCAGCCAATGGGGACTAGGGGGCACCGGGGAGCTGTTTTTT
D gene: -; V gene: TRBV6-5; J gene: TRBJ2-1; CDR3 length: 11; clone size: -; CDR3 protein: CASHYGVEQFF; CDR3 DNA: TGTGCCAGCCATTACGGGGTTGAGCAGTTCTTC
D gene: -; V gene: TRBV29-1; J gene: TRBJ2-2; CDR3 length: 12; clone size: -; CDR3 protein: CSVELVSGELFF; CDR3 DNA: TGCAGCGTTGAACTCGTATCCGGGGAGCTGTTTTTT
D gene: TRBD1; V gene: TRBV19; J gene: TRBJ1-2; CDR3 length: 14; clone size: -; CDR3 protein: CASRRGPGQGGYTF; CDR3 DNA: TGTGCCAGTAGGCGTGGGCCGGGACAGGGCGGCTACACCTTC
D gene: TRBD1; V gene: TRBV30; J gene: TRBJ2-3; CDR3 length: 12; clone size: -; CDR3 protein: CAWGDRADTQYF; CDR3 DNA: TGTGCCTGGGGAGACAGGGCGGATACGCAGTATTTT
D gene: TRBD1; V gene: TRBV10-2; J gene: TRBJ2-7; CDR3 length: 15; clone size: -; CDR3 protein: CASTSPGQGSYEQYF; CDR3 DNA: TGCGCCAGTACTTCCCCGGGACAGGGTTCTTACGAGCAGTACTTC
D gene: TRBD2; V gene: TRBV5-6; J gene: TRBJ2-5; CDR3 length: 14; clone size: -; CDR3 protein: CASSLLAGGETQYF; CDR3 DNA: TGTGCCAGCAGCTTACTAGCGGGAGGAGAGACCCAGTACTTC
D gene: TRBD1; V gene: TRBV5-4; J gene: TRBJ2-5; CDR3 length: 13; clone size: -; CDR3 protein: CASSSDRVLTQYF; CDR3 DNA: TGTGCCAGCAGCTCGGACAGGGTGTTGACCCAGTACTTC
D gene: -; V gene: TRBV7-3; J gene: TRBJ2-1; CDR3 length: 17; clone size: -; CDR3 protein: CASSLDSASGGGSEQFF; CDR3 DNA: TGTGCCAGCAGCTTAGATTCAGCTAGCGGAGGGGGTAGTGAGCAGTTCTTC
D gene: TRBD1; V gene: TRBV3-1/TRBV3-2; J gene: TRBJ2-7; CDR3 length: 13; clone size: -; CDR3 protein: CASSQDRGHEQYF; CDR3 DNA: TGTGCCAGCAGCCAGGACAGGGGGCACGAGCAGTACTTC
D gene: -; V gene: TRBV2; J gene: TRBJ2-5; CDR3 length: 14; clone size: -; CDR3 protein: CASSPGTQQETQYF; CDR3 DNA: TGTGCCAGCAGCCCCGGGACTCAGCAAGAGACCCAGTACTTC
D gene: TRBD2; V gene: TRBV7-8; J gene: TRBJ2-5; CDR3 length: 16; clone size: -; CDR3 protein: CASSSGLAGYQETQYF; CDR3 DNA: TGTGCCAGCAGCTCTGGACTAGCGGGCTACCAAGAGACCCAGTACTTC
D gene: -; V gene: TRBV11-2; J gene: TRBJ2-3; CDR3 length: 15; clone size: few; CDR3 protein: CASSFSGTSTDTQYF; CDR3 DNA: TGTGCCAGCAGCTTTAGCGGAACTAGCACAGATACGCAGTATTTT
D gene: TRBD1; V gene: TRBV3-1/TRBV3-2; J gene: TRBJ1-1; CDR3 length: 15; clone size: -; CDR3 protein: CASSQDARGSGEAFF; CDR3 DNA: TGTGCCAGCAGCCAAGACGCCAGGGGGTCGGGTGAAGCTTTCTTT
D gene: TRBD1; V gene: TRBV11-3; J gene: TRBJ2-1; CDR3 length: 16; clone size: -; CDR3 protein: CASSLGQRSSYNEQFF; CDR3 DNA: TGTGCCAGCAGCTTGGGACAGAGGAGCTCCTACAATGAGCAGTTCTTC
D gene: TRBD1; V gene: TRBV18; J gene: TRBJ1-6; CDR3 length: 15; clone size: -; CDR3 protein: CASSLRTGENSPLHF; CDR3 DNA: TGTGCCAGCTCTCTCCGGACAGGGGAAAATTCACCCCTCCACTTT
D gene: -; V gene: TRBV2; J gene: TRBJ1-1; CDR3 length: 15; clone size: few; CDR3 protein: CASSGQSSMNTEAFF; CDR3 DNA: TGTGCCAGCAGTGGACAGTCGAGCATGAACACTGAAGCTTTCTTT
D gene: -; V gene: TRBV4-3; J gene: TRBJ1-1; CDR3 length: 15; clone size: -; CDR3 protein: CASSQASRGNTEAFF; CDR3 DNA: TGCGCCAGCAGCCAAGCCTCCAGGGGAAACACTGAAGCTTTCTTT
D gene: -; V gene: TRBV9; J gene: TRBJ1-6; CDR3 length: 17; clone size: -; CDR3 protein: CASSAGPLSSYNSPLHF; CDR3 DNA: TGTGCCAGCAGCGCGGGTCCCCTGAGCTCCTATAATTCACCCCTCCACTTT
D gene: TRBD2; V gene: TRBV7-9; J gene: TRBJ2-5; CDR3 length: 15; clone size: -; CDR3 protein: CASSLATGGVETQYF; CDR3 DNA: TGTGCCAGCAGCTTAGCGACGGGAGGGGTGGAGACCCAGTACTTC
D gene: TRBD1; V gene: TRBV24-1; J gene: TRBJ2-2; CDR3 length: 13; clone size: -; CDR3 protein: CATGTGNTGELFF; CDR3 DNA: TGTGCCACCGGGACAGGAAACACCGGGGAGCTGTTTTTT
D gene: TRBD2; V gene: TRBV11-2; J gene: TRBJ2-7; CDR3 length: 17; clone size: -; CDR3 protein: CASTQGLTSRSFYEQYF; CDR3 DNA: TGTGCCAGCACCCAAGGTTTGACTAGCAGAAGTTTCTACGAGCAGTACTTC
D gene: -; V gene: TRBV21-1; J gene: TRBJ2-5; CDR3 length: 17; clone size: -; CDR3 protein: CASSKAKSSGTQETQYF; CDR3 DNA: TGTGCCAGCAGCAAAGCTAAGTCTAGCGGGACCCAAGAGACCCAGTACTTC
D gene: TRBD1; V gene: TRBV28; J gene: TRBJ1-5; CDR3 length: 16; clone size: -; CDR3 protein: CASSPDRGSFNQPQHF; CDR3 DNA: TGTGCCAGCAGTCCTGACAGGGGCTCTTTCAATCAGCCCCAGCATTTT
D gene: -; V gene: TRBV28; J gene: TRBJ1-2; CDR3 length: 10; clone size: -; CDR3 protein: CATGGVGYTF; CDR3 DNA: TGTGCCACCGGAGGGGTTGGCTACACCTTC
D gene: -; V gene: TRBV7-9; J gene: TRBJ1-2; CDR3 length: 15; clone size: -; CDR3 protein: CASSLALALEYGYTF; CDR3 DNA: TGTGCCAGCAGCTTAGCATTGGCGCTGGAGTATGGCTACACCTTC
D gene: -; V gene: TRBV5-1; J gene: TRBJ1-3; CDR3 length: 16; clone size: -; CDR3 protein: CASSFASRTAGNTIYF; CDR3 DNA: TGCGCCAGCAGCTTCGCATCGAGGACAGCTGGAAACACCATATATTTT
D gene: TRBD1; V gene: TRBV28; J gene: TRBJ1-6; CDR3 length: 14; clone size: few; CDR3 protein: CASSPGQGTSPLHF; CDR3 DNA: TGTGCCAGCAGTCCGGGACAGGGGACTTCACCCCTCCACTTT
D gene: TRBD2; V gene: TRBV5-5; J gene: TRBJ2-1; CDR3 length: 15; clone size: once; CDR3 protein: CASSFGLAVFNEQFF; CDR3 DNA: TGTGCCAGCAGCTTCGGACTAGCGGTATTCAATGAGCAGTTCTTC
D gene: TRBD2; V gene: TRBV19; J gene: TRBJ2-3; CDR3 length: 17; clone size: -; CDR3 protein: CASSLSPGTSVSDTQYF; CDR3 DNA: TGTGCCAGTAGCCTTTCCCCCGGGACTAGCGTATCAGATACGCAGTATTTT
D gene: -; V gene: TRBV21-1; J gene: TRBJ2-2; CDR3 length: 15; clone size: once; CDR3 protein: CASSKVPAGGPELFF; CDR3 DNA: TGTGCCAGCAGCAAAGTTCCAGCGGGAGGGCCGGAGCTGTTTTTT
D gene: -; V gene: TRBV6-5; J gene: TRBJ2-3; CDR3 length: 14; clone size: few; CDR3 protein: CASTPSAGSDTQYF; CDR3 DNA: TGTGCCAGCACCCCCTCGGCGGGCTCAGATACGCAGTATTTT